The rows below give T cell receptor beta chains drawn from one sample of a study of blood T cell repertoires in COVID-19. Profiled with immunoSEQ multiplex PCR; TCRdb holds only in-frame clones, not every one. The sample lists roughly 330,000 clones; 80% to 90% were seen once. Sequenced: PBMCs or T cells enriched from blood (not recorded which). All receptors come from a man aged 25 to 40 who had recovered from COVID-19. Both conserved end residues are part of each CDR3. The order of the fields is D gene, V gene, J gene, clone size, CDR3 protein, CDR3 DNA. D genes are given only for firm matches. Where a row states a size, it is once, few, many or the class of an expanded clone; other rows omit it.

>TRBD1|TRBV2|TRBJ1-6|.
CASSERGDSPFPLHF
TGTGCCAGCAGTGAAAGGGGGGACAGCCCCTTTCCCCTCCACTTT
>.|TRBV5-6|TRBJ1-5|.
CASSLMTEGGQPQHF
TGTGCCAGCAGCTTGATGACTGAGGGCGGCCAGCCCCAGCATTTT
>TRBD2|TRBV10-1|TRBJ2-2|.
CASNLLAGEYTGELFF
TGCGCCAGCAATTTACTAGCGGGGGAATACACCGGGGAGCTGTTTTTT
>TRBD1|TRBV5-1|TRBJ2-1|once
CASSLGQVMNEQFF
TGCGCCAGCAGCTTAGGACAGGTAATGAATGAGCAGTTCTTC
>TRBD2|TRBV9|TRBJ2-7|few
CASSVDPGRGGYEQYF
TGTGCCAGCAGCGTGGATCCTGGGAGGGGAGGGTACGAGCAGTACTTC
>.|TRBV28|TRBJ2-1|.
CASSLEAGVFYNEQFF
TGTGCCAGCAGTTTGGAGGCCGGGGTGTTCTACAATGAGCAGTTCTTC
>TRBD1|TRBV6-5|TRBJ1-2|few
CAITRAGQGDYGYTF
TGTGCCATCACCCGTGCAGGGCAGGGGGACTATGGCTACACCTTC
>TRBD2|TRBV9|TRBJ2-3|.
CASSPGLAGADTQYF
TGTGCCAGCAGCCCGGGACTAGCGGGGGCAGATACGCAGTATTTT
>TRBD1|TRBV9|TRBJ2-2|.
CASSARAGRGQGAPGELFF
TGTGCCAGCAGCGCGCGAGCGGGTCGGGGACAGGGGGCCCCCGGGGAGCTGTTTTTT
>.|TRBV15|TRBJ1-6|.
CATSRAQGVVSPLHF
TGTGCCACCAGCAGAGCGCAGGGTGTTGTTTCACCCCTCCACTTT
>.|TRBV2|TRBJ1-5|once
CASSAHDGKNQPQHF
TGTGCCAGCAGCGCGCACGACGGGAAAAATCAGCCCCAGCATTTT
>.|TRBV24-1|TRBJ2-7|.
CATRLGLLNEQYF
TGTGCCACCAGATTGGGCCTTCTCAACGAGCAGTACTTC
>.|TRBV10-1|TRBJ1-1|.
CASSAQRRGTEAFF
TGCGCCAGCAGCGCACAGAGGCGGGGCACTGAAGCTTTCTTT
>.|TRBV7-3|TRBJ2-7|once
CASSLLAGNSYEQYF
TGTGCCAGCAGCTTACTGGCGGGGAACTCCTACGAGCAGTACTTC
>TRBD2|TRBV3-1/TRBV3-2|TRBJ2-3|.
CASSQGGLSTDTQYF
TGTGCCAGCAGCCAAGGGGGACTAAGCACAGATACGCAGTATTTT
>TRBD2|TRBV5-4|TRBJ2-1|.
CASSRGGFSNGGNEQFF
TGTGCCAGCAGCCGGGGAGGGTTCTCAAACGGGGGCAATGAGCAGTTCTTC
>TRBD1|TRBV19|TRBJ1-5|.
CASSADRGGPSQPQHF
TGTGCCAGTAGCGCCGACAGGGGGGGGCCTAGTCAGCCCCAGCATTTT
>.|TRBV6-5|TRBJ2-7|.
CATRTEPSYEQYF
TGTGCCACCCGGACAGAGCCCTCCTACGAGCAGTACTTC
>.|TRBV5-4|TRBJ1-1|.
CASSQGRSGDTEAFF
TGTGCCAGCAGCCAGGGACGTTCGGGGGACACTGAAGCTTTCTTT
>TRBD2|TRBV24-1|TRBJ2-3|.
CATSDLSGAGASYTQYF
TGTGCCACCAGTGATTTGAGCGGAGCGGGGGCTTCTTATACGCAGTATTTT
>.|TRBV18|TRBJ1-1|once
CASSLTQTDEAFF
TGTGCCAGCTCACTCACACAGACGGATGAAGCTTTCTTT
>TRBD1|TRBV27|TRBJ2-1|.
CASSFFPPGTGRGRGEQFF
TGTGCCAGCAGTTTCTTTCCCCCGGGGACAGGGAGGGGACGGGGTGAGCAGTTCTTC
>.|TRBV9|TRBJ1-6|.
CASSVDYGLGSPLHF
TGTGCCAGCAGCGTAGATTACGGGTTGGGTTCACCCCTCCACTTT
>TRBD1|TRBV5-6|TRBJ1-6|.
CASSRWTGHSPLHF
TGTGCCAGCTCCCGCTGGACAGGACATTCACCCCTCCACTTT
>TRBD1|TRBV15|TRBJ2-3|.
CATQPRDRVIDTQYF
TGTGCCACACAACCCCGGGACAGGGTAATAGATACGCAGTATTTT
>.|TRBV28|TRBJ1-4|.
CASSLDGRGRSNEKLFF
TGTGCCAGCAGTTTGGACGGCCGAGGGAGGTCTAATGAAAAACTGTTTTTT
>TRBD1|TRBV10-3|TRBJ2-2|.
CEGANGNTGELFF
TGTGAGGGGGCTAACGGGAACACCGGGGAGCTGTTTTTT
>.|TRBV1|TRBJ2-1|few
CTSLTSGQYNEQFF
TGCACCAGTCTAACTAGCGGTCAGTACAATGAGCAGTTCTTC
>TRBD1|TRBV27|TRBJ1-2|.
CASSLSGQGAFYGYTF
TGTGCCAGCAGTTTATCGGGACAGGGGGCGTTCTATGGCTACACCTTC
>TRBD2|TRBV29-1|TRBJ2-1|.
CSVEPFKAGGPHEQFF
TGCAGCGTTGAACCCTTTAAAGCGGGGGGGCCCCATGAGCAGTTCTTC
>TRBD1|TRBV2|TRBJ1-2|.
CASKPGQGSGYTF
TGTGCCAGCAAACCGGGACAGGGGTCTGGCTACACCTTC
>TRBD1|TRBV5-1|TRBJ1-6|.
CASSRTGEPPLHF
TGCGCCAGCAGCCGGACAGGGGAGCCACCCCTCCACTTT